This TCR beta chain was profiled in a study of T cell responses to AZD1222 COVID-19 vaccine. As concerns this clone: Its antigen remains unknown. This sample includes further DNA sequences coding for the same CDR3.

TCRdb's copy holds only in-frame clones and misses some; the assay was immunoSEQ multiplex PCR. The sample lists approximately 120,000 clones, approximately 86% occurring once. Study-wide points: Donors skewed white British and female; clonal diversity was possibly underestimated.

The CDR3 runs 14 residues. CDR1 and CDR2 from the germline V gene are SEHNR and FQNEAQ (reference sequence). Unmatched junction bases numbered 4, after V lost 1 base and J lost 5 bases. The chain carries TRBV7-9 and TRBJ1-2; TRBD1 matches at 7 bases. The sequencing here drew on peripheral blood, taken on day 0 of MenACWY control vaccination. This clonotype was sampled from an adult in good health. This chain's CDR3 is CASSLEGAGYGYTF. The CDR3 DNA reads as TGTGCCAGCAGCTTAGAGGGGGCAGGATATGGCTACACCTTC. The full variable domain, rest sourced from reference TRBV7-9 and TRBJ1-2, is DTGVSQNPRHKITKRGQNVTFRCDPISEHNRLYWYRQTLGQGPEFLTYFQNEAQLEKSRLLSDRFSAERPKGSFSTLEIQRTEQGDSAMYLCASSLEGAGYGYTFGSGTRLTVV.